These T cell receptor beta chains were read from a single sample in a study of follicular helper T cells after annual influenza vaccination. The assay was immunoSEQ multiplex PCR, and TCRdb's table has in-frame clones only and misses some. The sample holds approximately 9,000 clones, roughly 80% seen once. This specimen was CXCR5+ CD38- circulating T follicular helper cells from blood, taken 7 days after influenza vaccination. Receptor source: an adult who received the influenza vaccine. The CDR3 runs from the conserved cysteine through the conserved F or W. The D gene is left open where the match is weak. Size is stated for part of the rows, as once, few or many counts, or as a class when the clone is expanded.

J gene	D gene	clone size	V gene	CDR3 DNA	CDR3 protein
TRBJ1-4	-	once	TRBV7-9	TGTGCCAGCAGTCCAGATGGGACCGCAACTAATGAAAAACTGTTTTTT	CASSPDGTATNEKLFF
TRBJ1-6	TRBD1	-	TRBV7-9	TGTGCCAGCAGCTCCTACCCGACAGGGTCCAATTCACCCCTCCACTTT	CASSSYPTGSNSPLHF
TRBJ1-2	TRBD1	-	TRBV28	TGTGCCAGCCACGTACAGGGGATTTCCTATGGCTACACCTTC	CASHVQGISYGYTF
TRBJ1-1	-	-	TRBV5-6	TGTGCCAGCAGCTCCTTTGACAGTATGAACACTGAAGCTTTCTTT	CASSSFDSMNTEAFF
TRBJ1-5	TRBD1	few	TRBV28	TGTGCCAGCTTTGTCCGGCAGGGGGACGATCAGCCCCAGCATTTT	CASFVRQGDDQPQHF
TRBJ2-5	TRBD2	-	TRBV5-5	TGTGCCAGCACCACTAGCGGGAGGGCCCTAGAGACCCAGTACTTC	CASTTSGRALETQYF
TRBJ2-3	TRBD1	few	TRBV5-1	TGCGCCAGCAGCTTGGTGGGACAGGGCACAGATACGCAGTATTTT	CASSLVGQGTDTQYF
TRBJ2-7	-	few	TRBV5-5	TGTGCCAGCAGCTTGTCCGGAGGAGGGTCGACCTACGAGCAGTACTTC	CASSLSGGGSTYEQYF
TRBJ2-3	-	once	TRBV27	TGTGCCAGCGCCCCGGGACACCACACAGATACGCAGTATTTT	CASAPGHHTDTQYF
TRBJ2-7	TRBD2	-	TRBV5-1	TGCGCCAGCAGCTTGAGAGTTGGGGGGGCCTACGAGCAGTACTTC	CASSLRVGGAYEQYF
TRBJ2-5	-	-	TRBV9	TGTGCCAGCAGCGTAGTGGCGGGGGCCTGGGAGACCCAGTACTTC	CASSVVAGAWETQYF
TRBJ2-5	TRBD2	-	TRBV5-4	TGTGCCAGCAGCTTGGCGGGGGGAGAGACCCAGTACTTC	CASSLAGGETQYF
TRBJ1-5	-	-	TRBV10-3	TGTGCCATCAGTGACTCGGGGTCCGCCAGTCAGCCCCAGCATTTT	CAISDSGSASQPQHF
TRBJ2-6	TRBD1	-	TRBV18	TGTGCCAGCTCACCATTTGGGACAGGCCCCTCTGGGGCCAACGTCCTGACTTTC	CASSPFGTGPSGANVLTF
TRBJ2-7	TRBD1	-	TRBV2	TGTGCCAGCGGCAATACAGGGGGCTTCGAGCAGTACTTC	CASGNTGGFEQYF
TRBJ2-2	TRBD1	few	TRBV19	TGTGCCAGTAGTACCGGACAGGGGTACACCGGGGAGCTGTTTTTT	CASSTGQGYTGELFF
TRBJ2-7	TRBD1	-	TRBV5-4	TGTGCCAGCAGCTTGGCCCCGACAGGGGCCAACGAGCAGTACTTC	CASSLAPTGANEQYF
TRBJ1-5	-	-	TRBV6-6	TGTGCCAGCAGTTTAAGTGAACAGCCCCAGCATTTT	CASSLSEQPQHF
TRBJ1-1	TRBD1	-	TRBV15	TGTGCCACCAGCCGCAGGACAGGGGTGCTGAACACTGAAGCTTTCTTT	CATSRRTGVLNTEAFF
TRBJ2-1	TRBD2	-	TRBV19	TGTGCCAGTAGTCCTCCCTGGGCTAGCGGCTCCTACAATGAGCAGTTCTTC	CASSPPWASGSYNEQFF
TRBJ1-2	-	-	TRBV6-5	TGTGCCAGCACCCGGGGACCGGACTATGGCTACACCTTC	CASTRGPDYGYTF
TRBJ1-2	-	-	TRBV4-1	TGCGCCAGCAGCCCGGAGCGCCAGAACCGAAAGACCTATGGCTACACCTTC	CASSPERQNRKTYGYTF
TRBJ1-6	TRBD1	-	TRBV9	TGTGCCAGCAGCGGTGGACAGGGGGATAATTCACCCCTCCACTTT	CASSGGQGDNSPLHF
TRBJ2-1	-	-	TRBV6-1	TGTGCCAGCAAGGTTGGGGGGACAGACAATGAGCAGTTCTTC	CASKVGGTDNEQFF
TRBJ2-7	-	-	TRBV11-2	TGTGCCAGCAGCCTCAGTCTCCTCCTCCCGGGACTTCCGAACTACGAGCAGTACTTC	CASSLSLLLPGLPNYEQYF
TRBJ1-5	TRBD1	-	TRBV19	TGTGCCAGTAGTACGACAGGGGAGTTTCAGCCCCAGCATTTT	CASSTTGEFQPQHF
TRBJ2-1	TRBD2	once	TRBV7-9	TGTGCCAGCAGCTTCCCTAGTAGCGGGAACAATGAGCAGTTCTTC	CASSFPSSGNNEQFF
TRBJ2-1	TRBD2	-	TRBV7-9	TGTGCCAGCAGCGCCTGGAAACTAGCGGGCCTTTACAATGAGCAGTTCTTC	CASSAWKLAGLYNEQFF
TRBJ2-7	-	-	TRBV29-1	TGCAGCGTTGTTCTCACCTACGAGCAGTACTTC	CSVVLTYEQYF
TRBJ1-1	-	once	TRBV7-2	TGTGCCAGCAGCTTAGGGGACGGTTTGGCTAGGGGCACTGAAGCTTTCTTT	CASSLGDGLARGTEAFF
TRBJ2-5	TRBD2	-	TRBV30	TGTGCCTGGACCTCCTGGACTAGCAAAGAGACCCAGTACTTC	CAWTSWTSKETQYF
TRBJ2-1	TRBD2	-	TRBV6-6	TGTGCCAGCAGCCCGGGACTAGCGGGCTACAATGAGCAGTTCTTC	CASSPGLAGYNEQFF
TRBJ1-6	TRBD1	-	TRBV5-5	TGTGCCAGCAGCGCGGACAGGGGGAGAGATAATTCACCCCTCCACTTT	CASSADRGRDNSPLHF
TRBJ2-4	TRBD1	few	TRBV19	TGTGCCAGTGGGAAACAGGGGGACAAAAACATTCAGTACTTC	CASGKQGDKNIQYF
TRBJ2-7	-	-	TRBV5-6	TGTGCCAGCAGCCCAGCGGGACAGCCCTACGAGCAGTACTTC	CASSPAGQPYEQYF
TRBJ1-1	TRBD1	-	TRBV5-4	TGTGCCAGCAGCTTGGGGGGTGGGACAGGAGCTTTCTTT	CASSLGGGTGAFF
TRBJ1-3	-	-	TRBV14	TGTGCCAGCAGCCCCCCAGGGACGACAGGAAACACCATATATTTT	CASSPPGTTGNTIYF
TRBJ2-1	TRBD1	-	TRBV6-4	TGTGCCACACGCCGGGACAGGGATAATGAGCAGTTCTTC	CATRRDRDNEQFF
TRBJ2-3	TRBD2	-	TRBV10-3	TGTGCCATCAGTATCCCTAGCGGGGGGGCTCAAGATACGCAGTATTTT	CAISIPSGGAQDTQYF
TRBJ2-2	-	-	TRBV19	TGTGCCAGTATTCAGACTTGGGGACCCGGGGAGCTGTTTTTT	CASIQTWGPGELFF